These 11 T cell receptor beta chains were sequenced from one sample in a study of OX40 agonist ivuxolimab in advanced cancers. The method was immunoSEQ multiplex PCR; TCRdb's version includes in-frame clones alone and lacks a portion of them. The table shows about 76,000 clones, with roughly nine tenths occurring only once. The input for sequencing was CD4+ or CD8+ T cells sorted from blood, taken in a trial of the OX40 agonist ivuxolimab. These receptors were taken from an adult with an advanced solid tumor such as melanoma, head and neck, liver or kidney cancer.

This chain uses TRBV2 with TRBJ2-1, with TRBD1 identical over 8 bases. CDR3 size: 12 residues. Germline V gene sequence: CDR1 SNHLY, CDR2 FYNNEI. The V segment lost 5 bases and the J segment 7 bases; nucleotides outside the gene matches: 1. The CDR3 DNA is TGTGCCAGCAGTAACAGGGGGAATGAGCAGTTCTTC. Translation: CASSNRGNEQFF.

The CDR3 DNA is TGCGCCAGCAGCTTGGGGGACCCCCTAGCGAGGGGCGTCCACGAGCAGTACTTC. Encoded protein: CASSLGDPLARGVHEQYF. This chain joins TRBV5-1 and TRBJ2-7, with D possibly TRBD2 on 6 matching bases. V lost 0 bases and J lost 5, with 24 bases in between. Germline V gene lookup returns CDR1 SGHRS and CDR2 YFSETQ. The CDR3 covers 18 residues.

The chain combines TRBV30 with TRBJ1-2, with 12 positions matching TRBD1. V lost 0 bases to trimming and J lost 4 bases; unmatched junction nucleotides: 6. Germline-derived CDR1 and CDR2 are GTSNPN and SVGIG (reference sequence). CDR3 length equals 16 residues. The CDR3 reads CAWSVTGTGGSYGYTF. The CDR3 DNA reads TGTGCCTGGAGTGTAACAGGGACAGGGGGCAGCTATGGCTACACCTTC.

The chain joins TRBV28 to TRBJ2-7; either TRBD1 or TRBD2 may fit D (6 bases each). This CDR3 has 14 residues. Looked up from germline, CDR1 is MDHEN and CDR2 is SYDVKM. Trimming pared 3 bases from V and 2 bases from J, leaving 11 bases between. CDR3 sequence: CASSLRGEPYEQYF. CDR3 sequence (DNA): TGTGCCAGCAGTTTGAGGGGGGAACCCTACGAGCAGTACTTC.

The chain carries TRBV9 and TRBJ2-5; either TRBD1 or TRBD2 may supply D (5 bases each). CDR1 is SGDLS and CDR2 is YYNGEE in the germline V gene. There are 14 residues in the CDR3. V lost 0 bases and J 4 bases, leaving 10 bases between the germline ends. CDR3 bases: TGTGCCAGCAGCGTAGGTGGGGGACGAGAGACCCAGTACTTC. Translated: CASSVGGGRETQYF.

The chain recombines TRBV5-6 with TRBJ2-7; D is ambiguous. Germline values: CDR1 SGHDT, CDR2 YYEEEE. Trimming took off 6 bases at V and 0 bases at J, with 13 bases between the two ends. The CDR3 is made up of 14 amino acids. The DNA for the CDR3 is TGTGCCAGCAAGTTGGGTCTAGGCTCCTACGAGCAGTACTTC. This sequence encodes CASKLGLGSYEQYF.

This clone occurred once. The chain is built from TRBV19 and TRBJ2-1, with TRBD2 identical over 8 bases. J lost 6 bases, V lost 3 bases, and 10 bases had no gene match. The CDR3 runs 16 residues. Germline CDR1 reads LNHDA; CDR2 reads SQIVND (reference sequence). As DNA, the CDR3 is TGTGCCAGTAGTATCGTGGCCGGGAGGGGGGGCAATGAGCAGTTCTTC. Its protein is CASSIVAGRGGNEQFF. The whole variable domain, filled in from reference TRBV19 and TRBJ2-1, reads DGGITQSPKYLFRKEGQNVTLSCEQNLNHDAMYWYRQDPGQGLRLIYYSQIVNDFQKGDIAEGYSVSREKKESFPLTVTSAQKNPTAFYLCASSIVAGRGGNEQFFGPGTRLTVL.

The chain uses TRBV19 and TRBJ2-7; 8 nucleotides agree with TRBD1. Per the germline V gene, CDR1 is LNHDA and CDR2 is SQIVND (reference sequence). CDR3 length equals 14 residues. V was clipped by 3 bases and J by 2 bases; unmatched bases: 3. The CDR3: CASSINRGTYEQYF. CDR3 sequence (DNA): TGTGCCAGTAGTATCAACAGGGGGACCTACGAGCAGTACTTC.

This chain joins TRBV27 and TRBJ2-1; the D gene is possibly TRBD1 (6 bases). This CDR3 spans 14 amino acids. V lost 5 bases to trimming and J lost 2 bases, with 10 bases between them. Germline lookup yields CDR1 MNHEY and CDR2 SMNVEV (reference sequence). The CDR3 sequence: CASSLDSPYNEQFF. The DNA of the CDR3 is TGTGCCAGCAGTCTGGACAGTCCCTACAATGAGCAGTTCTTC.

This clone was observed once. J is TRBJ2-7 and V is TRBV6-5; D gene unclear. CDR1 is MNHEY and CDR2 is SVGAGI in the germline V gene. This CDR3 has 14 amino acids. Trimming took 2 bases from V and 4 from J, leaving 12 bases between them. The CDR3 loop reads CASSYTAGPYEQYF. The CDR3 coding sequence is TGTGCCAGCAGTTACACCGCAGGTCCTTACGAGCAGTACTTC.

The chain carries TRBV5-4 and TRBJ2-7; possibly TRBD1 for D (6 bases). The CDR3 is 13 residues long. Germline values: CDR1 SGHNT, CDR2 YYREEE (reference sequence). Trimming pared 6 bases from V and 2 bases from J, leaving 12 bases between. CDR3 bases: TGTGCCAGCAACAACAGGGCAACCTACGAGCAGTACTTC. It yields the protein CASNNRATYEQYF. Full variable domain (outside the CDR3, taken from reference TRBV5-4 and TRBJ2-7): ETGVTQSPTHLIKTRGQQVTLRCSSQSGHNTVSWYQQALGQGPQFIFQYYREEENGRGNFPPRFSGLQFPNYSSELNVNALELDDSALYLCASNNRATYEQYFGPGTRLTVT.